This T cell receptor beta chain was identified during a study of T cell repertoires in cytomegalovirus infection. Overall study: Carrying CMV and the relevant HLA type showed in public TCR beta signatures.

This clonotype was observed a few times. Its antigen is not identified. V was clipped by 7 bases and J by 0 bases, with 10 bases between them. CDR1 MNHEY and CDR2 SVGEGT come from the germline V gene. This CDR3 comprises 14 residues. From the reads, TCRdb called clonotypes with MiXCR, one entry per CDR3 protein. The sample has approximately 120,000 distinct CDR3 sequences; roughly a third are singletons. This chain links TRBV6-2 or TRBV6-3 with TRBJ2-1; D is unclear. This TCR was sampled from a human donor in good health (CMV status not recorded). Some clones in this sample may be carry-over from other donors' samples. The input for sequencing was CD8+ T cells from cultured PBMCs, taken from culture after CMV antigen stimulation. The CDR3 DNA reads TGTGCCAGCATCGGCCTGAGCTCCTACAATGAGCAGTTCTTC. It specifies CASIGLSSYNEQFF.